The present T cell receptor (beta chain) was sequenced within a study of shared clonotypes between healthy human individuals. TCRdb keeps only in-frame clones here, not all; method: immunoSEQ multiplex PCR. Counted here are about 960,000 clones, approximately 80% occurring once; the ten biggest clones make up around 1.4%. The CDR3 sequence is 15 residues long. Germline-derived CDR1 and CDR2 are MNHEY and SMNVEV (reference sequence). Trimming removed 7 bases from V and 5 bases from J, with 21 bases in between. This chain connects TRBV27 to TRBJ2-7; D may be TRBD2 (6 bases). The sample comprised memory CD4+ T cells sorted from blood. The subset denotes: CD45RA-negative fraction. This clonotype was sampled from a man aged 18 to 30 in good health. DNA of the CDR3: TGTGCCAGCACTGATTTGGGACTTAATTCGCACGAGCAGTACTTC. It yields the protein CASTDLGLNSHEQYF.